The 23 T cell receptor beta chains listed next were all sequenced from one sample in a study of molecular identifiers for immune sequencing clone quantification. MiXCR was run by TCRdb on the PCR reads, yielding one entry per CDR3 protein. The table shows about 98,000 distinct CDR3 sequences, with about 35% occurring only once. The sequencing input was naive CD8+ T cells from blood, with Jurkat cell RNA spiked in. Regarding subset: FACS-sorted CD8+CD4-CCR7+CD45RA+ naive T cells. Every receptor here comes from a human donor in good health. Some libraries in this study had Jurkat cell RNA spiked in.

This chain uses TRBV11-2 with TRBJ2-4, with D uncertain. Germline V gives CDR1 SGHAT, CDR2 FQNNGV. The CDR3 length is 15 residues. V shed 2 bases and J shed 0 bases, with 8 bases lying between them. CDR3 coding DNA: TGTGCCAGCAGCTTACGCACCCTAGCCAAAAACATTCAGTACTTC. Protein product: CASSLRTLAKNIQYF.

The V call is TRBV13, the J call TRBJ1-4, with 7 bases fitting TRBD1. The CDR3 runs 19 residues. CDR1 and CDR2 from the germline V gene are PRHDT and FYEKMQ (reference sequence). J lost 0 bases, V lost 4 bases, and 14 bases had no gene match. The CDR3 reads CASSSTDWTGRPTNEKLFF. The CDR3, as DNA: TGTGCCAGCAGCTCAACGGACTGGACAGGCCGTCCAACTAATGAAAAACTGTTTTTT.

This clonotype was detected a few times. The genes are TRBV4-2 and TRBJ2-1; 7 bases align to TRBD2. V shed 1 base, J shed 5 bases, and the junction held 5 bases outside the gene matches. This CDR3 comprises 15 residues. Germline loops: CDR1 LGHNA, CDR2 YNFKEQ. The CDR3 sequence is CASSQVPLADNEQFF. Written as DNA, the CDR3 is TGTGCCAGCAGCCAAGTTCCGCTAGCGGACAATGAGCAGTTCTTC.

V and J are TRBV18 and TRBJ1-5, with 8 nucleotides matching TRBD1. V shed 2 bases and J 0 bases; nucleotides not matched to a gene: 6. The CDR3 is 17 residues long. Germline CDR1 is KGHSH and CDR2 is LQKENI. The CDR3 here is CASSPGQGPTSNQPQHF. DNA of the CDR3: TGTGCCAGCTCACCAGGACAGGGTCCGACTAGCAATCAGCCCCAGCATTTT.

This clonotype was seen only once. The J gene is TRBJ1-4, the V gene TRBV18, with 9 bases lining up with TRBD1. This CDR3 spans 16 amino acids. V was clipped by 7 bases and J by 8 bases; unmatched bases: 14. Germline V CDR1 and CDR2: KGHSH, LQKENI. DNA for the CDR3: TGTGCCAGCTTAACCTACGGGACAGGGATTCCCGAAAAACTGTTTTTT. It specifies CASLTYGTGIPEKLFF.

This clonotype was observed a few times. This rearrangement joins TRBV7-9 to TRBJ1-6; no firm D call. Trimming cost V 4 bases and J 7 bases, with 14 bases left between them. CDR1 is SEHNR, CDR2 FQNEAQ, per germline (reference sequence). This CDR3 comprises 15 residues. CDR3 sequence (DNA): TGTGCCAGCAGCTCAACGGTCGGGGTAAATTCACCCCTCCACTTT. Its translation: CASSSTVGVNSPLHF. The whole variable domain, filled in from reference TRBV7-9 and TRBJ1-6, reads DTGVSQNPRHKITKRGQNVTFRCDPISEHNRLYWYRQTLGQGPEFLTYFQNEAQLEKSRLLSDRFSAERPKGSFSTLEIQRTEQGDSAMYLCASSSTVGVNSPLHFGNGTRLTVT.

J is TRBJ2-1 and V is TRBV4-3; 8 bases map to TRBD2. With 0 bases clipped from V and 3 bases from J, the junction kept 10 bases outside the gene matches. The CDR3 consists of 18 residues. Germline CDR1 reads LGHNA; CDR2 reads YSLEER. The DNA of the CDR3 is TGCGCCAGCAGCCAAGATGCGCAAGCGGGAGCCTACTACAATGAGCAGTTCTTC. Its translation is CASSQDAQAGAYYNEQFF.

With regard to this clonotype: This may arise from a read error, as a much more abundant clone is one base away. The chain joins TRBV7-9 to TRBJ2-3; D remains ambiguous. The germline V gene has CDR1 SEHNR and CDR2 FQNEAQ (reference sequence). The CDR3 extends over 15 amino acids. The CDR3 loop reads CASSPQYASADTQSF. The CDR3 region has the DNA TGTGCCAGCAGCCCCCAATATGCTAGTGCAGATACGCAGTCTTTT.

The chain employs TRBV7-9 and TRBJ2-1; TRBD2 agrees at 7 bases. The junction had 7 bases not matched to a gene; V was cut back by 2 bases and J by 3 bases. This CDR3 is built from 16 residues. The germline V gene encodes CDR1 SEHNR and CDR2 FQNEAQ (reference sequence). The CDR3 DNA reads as TGTGCCAGCAGCTTATTCTCTAGCGGTCTCTACAATGAGCAGTTCTTC. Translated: CASSLFSSGLYNEQFF.

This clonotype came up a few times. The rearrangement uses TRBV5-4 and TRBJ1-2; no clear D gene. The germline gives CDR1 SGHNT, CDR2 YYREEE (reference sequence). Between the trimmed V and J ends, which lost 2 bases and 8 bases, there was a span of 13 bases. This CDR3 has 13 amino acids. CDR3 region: CASSFDTLIGYTF. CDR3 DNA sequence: TGTGCCAGCAGCTTTGACACTCTCATAGGCTACACCTTC.

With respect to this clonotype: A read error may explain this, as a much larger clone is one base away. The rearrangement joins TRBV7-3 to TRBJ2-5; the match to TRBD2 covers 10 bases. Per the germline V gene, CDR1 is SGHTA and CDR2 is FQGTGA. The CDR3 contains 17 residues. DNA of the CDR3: TGTGCCAGCAGCCCGGGACTAGGACTAGCGGACCAAGAGGCCCAGTACTTC. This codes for CASSPGLGLADQEAQYF.

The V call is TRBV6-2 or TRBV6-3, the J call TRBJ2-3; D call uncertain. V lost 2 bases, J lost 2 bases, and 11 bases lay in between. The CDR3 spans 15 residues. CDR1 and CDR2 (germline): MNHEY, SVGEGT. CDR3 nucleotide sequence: TGTGCCAGCAGTTACGGTGGCAGGACCACAGATACGCAGTATTTT. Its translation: CASSYGGRTTDTQYF.

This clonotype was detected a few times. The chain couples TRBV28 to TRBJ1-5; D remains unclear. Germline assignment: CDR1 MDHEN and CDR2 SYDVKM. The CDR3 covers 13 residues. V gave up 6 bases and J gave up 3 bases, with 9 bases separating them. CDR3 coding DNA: TGTGCCAGCAGCTGGGTGGCCAATCAGCCCCAGCATTTT. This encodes CASSWVANQPQHF.

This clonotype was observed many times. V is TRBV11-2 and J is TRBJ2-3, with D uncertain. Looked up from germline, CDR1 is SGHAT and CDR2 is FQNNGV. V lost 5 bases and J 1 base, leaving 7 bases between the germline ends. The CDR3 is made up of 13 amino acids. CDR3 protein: CASSVPGTDTQYF. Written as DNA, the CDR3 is TGTGCCAGCAGCGTACCTGGCACAGATACGCAGTATTTT.

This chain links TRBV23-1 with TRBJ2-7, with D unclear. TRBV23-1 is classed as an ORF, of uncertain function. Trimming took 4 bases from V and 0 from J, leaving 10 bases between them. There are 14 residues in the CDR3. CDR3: CASSPRRSSYEQYF. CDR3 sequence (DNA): TGCGCCAGCAGTCCCAGGAGAAGCTCCTACGAGCAGTACTTC.

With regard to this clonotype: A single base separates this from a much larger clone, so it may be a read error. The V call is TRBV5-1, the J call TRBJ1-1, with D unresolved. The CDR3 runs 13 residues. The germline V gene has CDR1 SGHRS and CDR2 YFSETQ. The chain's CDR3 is CASTGLLNTGAFF. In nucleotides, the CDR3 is TGCGCCAGCACGGGTCTACTGAACACTGGAGCTTTCTTT.

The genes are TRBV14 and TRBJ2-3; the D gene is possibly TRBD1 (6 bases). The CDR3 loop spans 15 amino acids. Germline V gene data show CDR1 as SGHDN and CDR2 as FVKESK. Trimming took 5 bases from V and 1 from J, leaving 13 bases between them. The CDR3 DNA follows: TGTGCCAGCAGCTTGGGGGCGCGAGGCACAGATACGCAGTATTTT. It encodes CASSLGARGTDTQYF.

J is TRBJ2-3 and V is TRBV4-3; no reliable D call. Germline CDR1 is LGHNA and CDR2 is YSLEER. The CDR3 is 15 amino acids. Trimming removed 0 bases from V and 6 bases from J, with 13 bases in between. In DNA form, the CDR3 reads TGCGCCAGCAGCCAAGAACGGATCAGGCCCGATACGCAGTATTTT. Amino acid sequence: CASSQERIRPDTQYF.

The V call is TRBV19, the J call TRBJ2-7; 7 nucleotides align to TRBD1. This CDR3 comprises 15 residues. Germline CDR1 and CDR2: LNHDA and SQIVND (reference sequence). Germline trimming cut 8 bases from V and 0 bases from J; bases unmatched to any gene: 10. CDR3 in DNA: TGTGCCAGTTCATATGGCCGGGACAGCTCCTACGAGCAGTACTTC. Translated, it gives CASSYGRDSSYEQYF.

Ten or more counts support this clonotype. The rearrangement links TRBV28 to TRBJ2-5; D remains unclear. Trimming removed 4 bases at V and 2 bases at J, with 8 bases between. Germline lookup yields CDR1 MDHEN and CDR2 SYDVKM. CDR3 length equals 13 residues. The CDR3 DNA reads TGTGCCAGCAGTTATGGATTTCAAGAGACCCAGTACTTC. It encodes CASSYGFQETQYF.

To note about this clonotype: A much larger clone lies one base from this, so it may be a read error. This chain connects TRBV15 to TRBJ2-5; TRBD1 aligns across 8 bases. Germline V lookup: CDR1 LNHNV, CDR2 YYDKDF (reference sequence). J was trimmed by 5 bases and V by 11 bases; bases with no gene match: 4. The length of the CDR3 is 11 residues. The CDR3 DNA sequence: TGTGCCTCCAACAGGGGGGAGACCCAGTACTTC. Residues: CASNRGETQYF.

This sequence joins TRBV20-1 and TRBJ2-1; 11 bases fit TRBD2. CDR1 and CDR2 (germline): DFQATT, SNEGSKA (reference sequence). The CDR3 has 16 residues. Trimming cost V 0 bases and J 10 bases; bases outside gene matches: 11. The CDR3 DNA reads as TGCAGTGCTAGAGAGCGCCCTAGCGGGAGGAACGGGGAGCAGTTCTTC. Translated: CSARERPSGRNGEQFF.

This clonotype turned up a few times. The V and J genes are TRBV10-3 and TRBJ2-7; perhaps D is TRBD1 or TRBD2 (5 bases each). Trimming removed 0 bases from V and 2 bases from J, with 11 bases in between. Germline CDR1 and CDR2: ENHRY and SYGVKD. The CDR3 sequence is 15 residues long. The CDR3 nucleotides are TGTGCCATCAGTGAGTCGAGGGACGGGGCCTACGAGCAGTACTTC. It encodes CAISESRDGAYEQYF.